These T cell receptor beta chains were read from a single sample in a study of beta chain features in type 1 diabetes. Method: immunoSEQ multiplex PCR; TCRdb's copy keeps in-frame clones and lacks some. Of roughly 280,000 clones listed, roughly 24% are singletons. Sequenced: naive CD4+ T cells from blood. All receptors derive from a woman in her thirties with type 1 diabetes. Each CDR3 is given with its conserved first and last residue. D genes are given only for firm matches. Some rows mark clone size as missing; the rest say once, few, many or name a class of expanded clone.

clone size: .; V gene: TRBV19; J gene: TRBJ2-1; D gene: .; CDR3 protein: CASTTDYNEQFF; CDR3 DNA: TGTGCCAGCACGACTGACTACAATGAGCAGTTCTTC
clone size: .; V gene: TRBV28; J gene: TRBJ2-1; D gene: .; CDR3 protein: CASSPRQIVRNEQFF; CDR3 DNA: TGTGCCAGCAGTCCACGACAGATCGTCCGGAATGAGCAGTTCTTC
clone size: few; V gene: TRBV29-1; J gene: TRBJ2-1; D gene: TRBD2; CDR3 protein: CSVEAGGIGEQFF; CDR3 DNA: TGCAGCGTTGAAGCGGGAGGAATAGGTGAGCAGTTCTTC
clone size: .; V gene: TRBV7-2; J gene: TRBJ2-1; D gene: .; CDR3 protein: CASSSGRLDFFYEQFF; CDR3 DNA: TGTGCCAGCAGCTCCGGCAGGCTGGACTTTTTCTATGAGCAGTTCTTC
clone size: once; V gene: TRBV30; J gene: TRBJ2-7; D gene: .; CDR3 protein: CAWRGNGSLNTYEQYF; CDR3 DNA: TGTGCCTGGAGGGGGAACGGGAGCCTAAATACCTACGAGCAGTACTTC
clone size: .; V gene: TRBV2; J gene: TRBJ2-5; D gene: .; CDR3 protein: CASLQGGAQETQYF; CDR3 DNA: TGTGCCAGCCTTCAGGGGGGTGCCCAAGAGACCCAGTACTTC
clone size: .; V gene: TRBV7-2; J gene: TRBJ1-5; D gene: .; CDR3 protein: CASSLGATKPQHF; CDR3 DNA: TGTGCCAGCAGCTTAGGGGCCACCAAGCCCCAGCATTTT
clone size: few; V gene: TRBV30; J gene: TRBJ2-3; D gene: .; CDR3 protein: CAWSVGGTSDTQYF; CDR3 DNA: TGTGCCTGGAGTGTTGGGGGGACGTCAGATACGCAGTATTTT
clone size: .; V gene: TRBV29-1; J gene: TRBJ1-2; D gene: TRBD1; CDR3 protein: CSVRPGQGNYGYTF; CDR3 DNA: TGCAGCGTCCGTCCGGGACAGGGGAACTATGGCTACACCTTC
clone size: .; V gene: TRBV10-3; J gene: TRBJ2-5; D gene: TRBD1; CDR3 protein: CAISTGTVQETQYF; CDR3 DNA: TGTGCCATCAGCACCGGGACAGTGCAAGAGACCCAGTACTTC
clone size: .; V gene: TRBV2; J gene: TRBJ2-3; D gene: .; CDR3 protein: CASSPGFRDTQYF; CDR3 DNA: TGTGCCAGCAGCCCCGGTTTCCGGGATACGCAGTATTTT